The rows below give T cell receptor beta chains drawn from one sample of a study of identical twins. TCRdb called the 5' RACE reads again in MiXCR, with one record for every CDR3 protein. The sample consists of around 450,000 distinct CDR3 sequences, approximately 15% of them appearing once. These data also featured in a second study, about yellow fever vaccine responses in identical twins.

The sequenced material came from CD4+ T cells sorted from blood. Every receptor here comes from a woman aged 18-35 years in good health. CDR3s include the opening cysteine and the closing phenylalanine or tryptophan. D genes are given only for firm matches. Only some rows state a clone size, as once, few, many or a class for expanded clones.

j_gene | abundance | v_gene | d_gene | CDR3aa | CDR3nt
TRBJ2-7 | - | TRBV5-6 | - | CASNYGSSYEQYF | TGTGCCAGCAACTACGGGAGTAGCTACGAGCAGTACTTC
TRBJ1-2 | - | TRBV12-3/TRBV12-4 | - | CASSVPSSHYGYTF | TGTGCCAGCAGTGTCCCCAGTAGTCACTATGGCTACACCTTC
TRBJ2-7 | few | TRBV20-1 | TRBD2 | CSALNPGSGRASEQYF | TGCAGTGCTCTTAATCCGGGCAGCGGGAGGGCAAGCGAGCAGTACTTC
TRBJ2-7 | - | TRBV20-1 | TRBD2 | CSARVGTSGTEQYF | TGCAGTGCTAGAGTGGGGACTAGCGGGACCGAGCAGTACTTC
TRBJ2-1 | - | TRBV5-1 | TRBD1 | CASSPGQYNEQFF | TGCGCCAGCAGCCCGGGACAGTACAATGAGCAGTTCTTC
TRBJ2-7 | - | TRBV7-2 | TRBD1 | CASSFPGQGRSYEQYF | TGTGCCAGCAGCTTCCCTGGACAGGGTAGGTCCTACGAGCAGTACTTC
TRBJ2-7 | few | TRBV28 | - | CASRATAYEQYF | TGTGCCAGCAGGGCGACAGCTTACGAGCAGTACTTC
TRBJ1-1 | once | TRBV5-6 | - | CASSALQGLFTEAFF | TGTGCCAGCAGCGCTCTTCAGGGTCTATTCACTGAAGCTTTCTTT
TRBJ1-5 | - | TRBV7-2 | - | CASSLVAGHSNQPQHF | TGTGCCAGCAGCTTAGTGGCAGGTCATAGCAATCAGCCCCAGCATTTT
TRBJ2-1 | - | TRBV11-3 | TRBD2 | CASSLGLAGENNEQFF | TGTGCCAGCAGCCTGGGACTAGCGGGGGAGAACAATGAGCAGTTCTTC
TRBJ2-3 | - | TRBV6-2/TRBV6-3 | TRBD2 | CASSYAVPGLAGGPTDTQYF | TGTGCCAGCAGTTACGCAGTCCCGGGACTAGCGGGAGGGCCCACAGATACGCAGTATTTT
TRBJ2-4 | - | TRBV19 | - | CASNTPEHRIQYF | TGTGCCAGTAACACCCCCGAACATCGGATTCAGTACTTC
TRBJ1-6 | - | TRBV7-2 | - | CASSLDLWGEPLHF | TGTGCCAGCAGCTTAGATCTGTGGGGGGAGCCCCTCCACTTT
TRBJ2-6 | many | TRBV9 | - | CASSVEHGANVLTF | TGTGCCAGCAGCGTAGAGCATGGGGCCAACGTCCTGACTTTC
TRBJ2-7 | - | TRBV28 | - | CASRTVYEQYF | TGTGCCAGTAGGACAGTCTACGAGCAGTACTTC
TRBJ2-3 | - | TRBV2 | TRBD2 | CASSPFGTNTQYF | TGTGCCAGCAGTCCCTTTGGGACTAATACGCAGTATTTT
TRBJ2-7 | - | TRBV12-3/TRBV12-4 | TRBD2 | CASGFGGRRGEQYF | TGTGCCAGCGGTTTTGGAGGCCGGCGGGGGGAGCAGTACTTC
TRBJ2-3 | few | TRBV7-9 | - | CASSPGGQGGTDTQYF | TGTGCCAGCAGCCCGGGAGGACAGGGTGGCACAGATACGCAGTATTTT
TRBJ1-5 | few | TRBV10-3 | - | CAISEIGGNQPQHF | TGTGCCATCAGTGAGATCGGAGGGAATCAGCCCCAGCATTTT
TRBJ1-5 | few | TRBV20-1 | - | CSASEGRSNQPQHF | TGCAGTGCTAGTGAGGGGAGGAGCAATCAGCCCCAGCATTTT
TRBJ1-5 | - | TRBV19 | - | CASSPHTGMGNQPQHF | TGTGCCAGTAGTCCCCATACAGGGATGGGGAATCAGCCCCAGCATTTT
TRBJ2-5 | few | TRBV28 | - | CASRRGLATQETQYF | TGTGCCAGCAGAAGGGGCCTAGCGACCCAAGAGACCCAGTACTTC
TRBJ2-1 | few | TRBV12-3/TRBV12-4 | TRBD2 | CASSSTKGGNEQFF | TGTGCCAGCAGTTCGACTAAGGGAGGGAATGAGCAGTTCTTC
TRBJ1-4 | - | TRBV7-2 | - | CASSLAPGSNEKLFF | TGTGCCAGCAGCTTAGCGCCGGGCTCCAATGAAAAACTGTTTTTT
TRBJ1-1 | - | TRBV6-2/TRBV6-3 | - | CASSYGQGPNTEAFF | TGTGCCAGCAGTTACGGGCAGGGGCCAAACACTGAAGCTTTCTTT
TRBJ2-7 | - | TRBV10-3 | - | CAIKGLYEQYF | TGTGCCATCAAGGGGTTATACGAGCAGTACTTC
TRBJ2-1 | few | TRBV10-3 | - | CAIAGYGAGSNEQFF | TGTGCCATCGCGGGCTACGGGGCAGGGAGCAATGAGCAGTTCTTC
TRBJ1-4 | - | TRBV12-3/TRBV12-4 | TRBD1 | CASSSGTGRPATNEKLFF | TGTGCCAGCAGCTCCGGGACAGGGAGACCCGCAACTAATGAAAAACTGTTTTTT
TRBJ2-1 | - | TRBV11-2 | TRBD1 | CASSRTGTGVLREQFF | TGTGCCAGCAGCCGAACCGGGACAGGGGTCCTCAGGGAGCAGTTCTTC
TRBJ2-1 | - | TRBV6-1 | - | CASKIIQGYNEQFF | TGTGCCAGCAAGATAATTCAGGGATACAATGAGCAGTTCTTC
TRBJ2-6 | - | TRBV28 | - | CASSPPGNSGANVLTF | TGTGCCAGCAGTCCCCCAGGGAACTCTGGGGCCAACGTCCTGACTTTC
TRBJ2-7 | - | TRBV20-1 | - | CSAPNGQSSYEQYF | TGCAGTGCCCCTAACGGACAGAGCTCCTACGAGCAGTACTTC
TRBJ2-4 | - | TRBV7-9 | TRBD1 | CASSSDRGQGDIQYF | TGTGCCAGCAGCTCCGACAGGGGCCAGGGGGACATTCAGTACTTC
TRBJ2-5 | few | TRBV20-1 | TRBD2 | CSAGKSGSETQYF | TGCAGTGCCGGGAAAAGCGGGAGCGAGACCCAGTACTTC
TRBJ1-5 | many | TRBV28 | - | CASSPTGTSNQPQHF | TGTGCCAGCAGCCCAACAGGGACTAGCAATCAGCCCCAGCATTTT
TRBJ2-5 | - | TRBV21-1 | - | CASSKVGTRETQYF | TGTGCCAGCAGCAAAGTCGGGACTCGAGAGACCCAGTACTTC
TRBJ2-1 | - | TRBV29-1 | TRBD2 | CSVAQPGTSGRDEQFF | TGCAGCGTGGCACAACCCGGGACTAGCGGGAGGGATGAGCAGTTCTTC
TRBJ2-7 | once | TRBV28 | TRBD2 | CASSRDYPSYEQYF | TGTGCCAGCAGCCGGGACTACCCCTCCTACGAGCAGTACTTC